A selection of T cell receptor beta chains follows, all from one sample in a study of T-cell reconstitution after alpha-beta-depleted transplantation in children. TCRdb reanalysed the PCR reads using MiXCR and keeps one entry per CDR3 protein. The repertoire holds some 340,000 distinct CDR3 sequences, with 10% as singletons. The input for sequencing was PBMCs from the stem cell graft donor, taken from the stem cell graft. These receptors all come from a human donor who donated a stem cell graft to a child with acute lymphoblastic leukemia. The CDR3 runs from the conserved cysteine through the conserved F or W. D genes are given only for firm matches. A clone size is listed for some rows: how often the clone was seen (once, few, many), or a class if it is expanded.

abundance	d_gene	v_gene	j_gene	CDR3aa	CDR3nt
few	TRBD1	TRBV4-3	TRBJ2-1	CASSQGLGGAYYNEQFF	TGCGCCAGCAGCCAAGGTTTAGGGGGCGCCTACTACAATGAGCAGTTCTTC
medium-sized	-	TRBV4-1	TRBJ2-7	CASSPKGILPYEQYF	TGCGCCAGCAGCCCGAAAGGGATTCTTCCCTACGAGCAGTACTTC
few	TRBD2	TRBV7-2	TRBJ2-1	CASSFPLAGGGYNEQFF	TGTGCCAGCAGCTTCCCTCTAGCGGGAGGAGGGTACAATGAGCAGTTCTTC
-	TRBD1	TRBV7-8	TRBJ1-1	CASSLRQGGTEAFF	TGTGCCAGCAGCTTAAGACAGGGAGGCACTGAAGCTTTCTTT
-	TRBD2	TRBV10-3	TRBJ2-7	CAIRLAGGTYEQYF	TGTGCCATCAGACTAGCGGGAGGAACCTACGAGCAGTACTTC
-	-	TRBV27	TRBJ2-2	CASSPLLALTGELFF	TGTGCCAGCAGTCCCCTTTTGGCCCTGACCGGGGAGCTGTTTTTT
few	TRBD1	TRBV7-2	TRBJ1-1	CASSAGTGGFISAEAFF	TGTGCCAGCAGCGCCGGGACAGGGGGTTTTATTTCTGCTGAAGCTTTCTTT
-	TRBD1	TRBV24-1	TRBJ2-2	CATSDSVQGAVNTGELFF	TGTGCCACCAGTGATTCCGTACAGGGGGCGGTTAACACCGGGGAGCTGTTTTTT
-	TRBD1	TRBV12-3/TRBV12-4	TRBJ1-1	CASSLTIDRVTEAFF	TGTGCCAGCAGTTTAACCATTGACAGGGTTACTGAAGCTTTCTTT
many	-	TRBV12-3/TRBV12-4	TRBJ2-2	CASSLVIGGTGELFF	TGTGCCAGCAGTTTAGTTATAGGCGGGACCGGGGAGCTGTTTTTT
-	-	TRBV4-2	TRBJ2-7	CASSPTGLSYEQYF	TGTGCCAGCAGCCCGACAGGCCTCTCCTACGAGCAGTACTTC
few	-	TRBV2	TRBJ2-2	CASSVGSGGNTGELFF	TGTGCCAGCAGTGTGGGTAGCGGAGGGAACACCGGGGAGCTGTTTTTT
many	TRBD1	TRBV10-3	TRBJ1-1	CAISGRGDRINTEAFF	TGTGCCATCAGTGGTCGGGGGGACAGGATAAACACTGAAGCTTTCTTT
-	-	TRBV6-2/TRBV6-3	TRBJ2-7	CASSFVGQRTDEQYF	TGTGCCAGCAGTTTTGTTGGACAACGGACGGACGAGCAGTACTTC
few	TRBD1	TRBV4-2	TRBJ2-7	CASSQVGQGSYEQYF	TGTGCCAGCAGCCAAGTCGGACAGGGCTCCTACGAGCAGTACTTC
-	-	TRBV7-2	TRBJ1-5	CASSSRGLGVNQPQHF	TGTGCCAGCAGCTCCCGGGGCCTCGGGGTTAATCAGCCCCAGCATTTT
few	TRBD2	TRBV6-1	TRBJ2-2	CASSLAGYGELFF	TGTGCCAGCAGCCTAGCGGGGTACGGGGAGCTGTTTTTT
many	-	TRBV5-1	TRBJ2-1	CASSKGRRERGEQFF	TGCGCCAGCAGCAAGGGGCGCCGCGAAAGGGGTGAGCAGTTCTTC
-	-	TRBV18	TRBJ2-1	CASSPGVARYSEQFF	TGTGCCAGCTCACCGGGAGTAGCCCGCTATTCTGAGCAGTTCTTC
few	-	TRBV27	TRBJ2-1	CASSPGLMIEQFF	TGTGCCAGCAGTCCGGGCCTAATGATTGAGCAGTTCTTC
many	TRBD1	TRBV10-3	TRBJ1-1	CAISEPRTGGETEAFF	TGTGCCATCAGTGAGCCTCGGACAGGGGGTGAAACTGAAGCTTTCTTT
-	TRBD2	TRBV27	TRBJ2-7	CASSLSLGGAHYEQYF	TGTGCCAGCAGTTTGAGTCTCGGGGGGGCGCACTACGAGCAGTACTTC
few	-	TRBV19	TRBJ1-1	CASSLRIGGTEAFF	TGTGCCAGTAGTCTTCGTATCGGCGGCACTGAAGCTTTCTTT
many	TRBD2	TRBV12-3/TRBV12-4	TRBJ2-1	CASSLGLAAYNEQFF	TGCGCCAGCAGCTTGGGACTAGCGGCCTACAATGAGCAGTTCTTC
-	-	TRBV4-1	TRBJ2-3	CASSQDLGYSSTDTQYF	TGCGCCAGCAGCCAAGATCTCGGGTATTCTAGCACAGATACGCAGTATTTT
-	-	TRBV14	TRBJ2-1	CASSQVWGSEQFF	TGTGCCAGCAGCCAAGTCTGGGGAAGTGAGCAGTTCTTC
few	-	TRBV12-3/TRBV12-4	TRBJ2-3	CASSFWVSGDTQYF	TGTGCCAGCAGTTTTTGGGTCTCCGGGGATACGCAGTATTTT
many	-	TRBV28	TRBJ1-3	CASSFYRGNTIYF	TGTGCCAGCAGTTTTTACAGAGGAAACACCATATATTTT
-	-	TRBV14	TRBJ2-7	CASSPMELTYEQYF	TGTGCCAGCAGCCCAATGGAGCTTACCTACGAGCAGTACTTC
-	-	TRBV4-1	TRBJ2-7	CASSHSASSSYEQYF	TGCGCCAGCAGCCATTCGGCGTCGTCATCCTACGAGCAGTACTTC
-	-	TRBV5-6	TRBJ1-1	CASTALGGGYTEAFF	TGTGCCAGCACCGCCCTTGGGGGGGGGTACACTGAAGCTTTCTTT
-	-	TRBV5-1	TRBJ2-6	CASSQGQGAGANVLTF	TGCGCCAGCAGTCAGGGTCAGGGAGCCGGGGCCAACGTCCTGACTTTC